The TCR beta chain under discussion was sequenced for a study of early T cells in non-severe SARS-CoV-2 infection. The overall study: Chains from this unsorted whole-blood bulk RNA could not be paired. Study conclusions and caveats: The matching step, a VDJdb search, favored anti-spike CD8 responses and missed private and CD4 specificities.

MiXCR, applied by TCRdb to the 5' RACE reads, yields one record per CDR3 protein. Altogether approximately 79,000 distinct CDR3 sequences are present, roughly 13% being singletons, with the ten largest covering about 1.1%. Of note for this clonotype: Its antigen is currently unknown.

Sequencing was performed on whole blood. This clonotype was obtained from an adult who was a healthcare worker with PCR-confirmed SARS-CoV-2 infection or an uninfected control (not recorded which).

CDR3 residues: CASSLGQMNTEAFF. CDR3 DNA sequence: TGTGCCAGCAGCTTAGGACAGATGAACACTGAAGCTTTCTTT. This chain uses TRBV7-9 with TRBJ1-1; perhaps TRBD1 as D (5 bases). Germline-derived CDR1 and CDR2 are SEHNR and FQNEAQ (reference sequence). This CDR3 spans 14 amino acids. V dropped 1 base and J dropped 0 bases, with 6 bases sitting between them.